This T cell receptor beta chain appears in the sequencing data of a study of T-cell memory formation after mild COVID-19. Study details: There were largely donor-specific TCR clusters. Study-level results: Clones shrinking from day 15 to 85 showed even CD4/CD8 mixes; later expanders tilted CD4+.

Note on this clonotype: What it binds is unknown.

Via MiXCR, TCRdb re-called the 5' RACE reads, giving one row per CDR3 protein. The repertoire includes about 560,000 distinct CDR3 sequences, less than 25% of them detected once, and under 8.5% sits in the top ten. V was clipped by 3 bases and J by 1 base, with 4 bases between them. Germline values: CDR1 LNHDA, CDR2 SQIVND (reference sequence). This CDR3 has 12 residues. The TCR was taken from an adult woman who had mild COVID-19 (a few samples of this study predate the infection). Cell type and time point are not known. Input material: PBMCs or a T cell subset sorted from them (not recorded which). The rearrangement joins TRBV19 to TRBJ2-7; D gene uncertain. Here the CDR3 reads CASSMGSYEQYF. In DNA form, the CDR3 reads TGTGCCAGTAGTATGGGGTCCTACGAGCAGTACTTC.